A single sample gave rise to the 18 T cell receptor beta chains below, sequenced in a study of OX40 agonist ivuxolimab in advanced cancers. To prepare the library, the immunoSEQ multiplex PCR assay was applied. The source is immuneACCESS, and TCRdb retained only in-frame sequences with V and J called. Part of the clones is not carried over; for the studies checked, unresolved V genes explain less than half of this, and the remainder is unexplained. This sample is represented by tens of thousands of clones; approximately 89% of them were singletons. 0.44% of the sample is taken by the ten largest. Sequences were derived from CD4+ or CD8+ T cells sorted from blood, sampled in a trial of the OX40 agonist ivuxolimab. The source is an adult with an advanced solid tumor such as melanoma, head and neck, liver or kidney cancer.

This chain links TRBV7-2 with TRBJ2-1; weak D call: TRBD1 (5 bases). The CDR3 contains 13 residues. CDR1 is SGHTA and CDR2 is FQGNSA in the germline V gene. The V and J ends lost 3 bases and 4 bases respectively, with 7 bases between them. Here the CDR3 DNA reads TGTGCCAGCAGCTTCGACAGTTACAATGAGCAGTTCTTC. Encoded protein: CASSFDSYNEQFF.

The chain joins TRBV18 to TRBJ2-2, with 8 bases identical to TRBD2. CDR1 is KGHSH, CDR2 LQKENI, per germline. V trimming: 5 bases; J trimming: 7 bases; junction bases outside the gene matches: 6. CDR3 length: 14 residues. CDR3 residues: CASSERELIGELFF. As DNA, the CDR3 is TGTGCCAGCTCAGAGCGGGAGTTGATCGGGGAGCTGTTTTTT.

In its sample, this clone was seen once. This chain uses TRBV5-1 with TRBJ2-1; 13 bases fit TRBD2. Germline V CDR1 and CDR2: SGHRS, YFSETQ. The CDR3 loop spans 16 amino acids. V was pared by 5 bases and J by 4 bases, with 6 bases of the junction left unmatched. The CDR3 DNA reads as TGCGCCAGCAGGGGACTAGCGGGGTCTAGATACAATGAGCAGTTCTTC. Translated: CASRGLAGSRYNEQFF. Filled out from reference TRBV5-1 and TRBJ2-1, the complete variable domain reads KAGVTQTPRYLIKTRGQQVTLSCSPISGHRSVSWYQQTPGQGLQFLFEYFSETQRNKGNFPGRFSGRQFSNSRSEMNVSTLELGDSALYLCASRGLAGSRYNEQFFGPGTRLTVL.

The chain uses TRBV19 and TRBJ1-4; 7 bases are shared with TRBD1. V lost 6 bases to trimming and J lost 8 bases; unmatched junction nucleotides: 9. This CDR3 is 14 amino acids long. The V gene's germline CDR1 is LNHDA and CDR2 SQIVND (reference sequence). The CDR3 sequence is CASRQEGAGEKLFF. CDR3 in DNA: TGTGCCAGTAGACAGGAGGGGGCGGGAGAAAAACTGTTTTTT.

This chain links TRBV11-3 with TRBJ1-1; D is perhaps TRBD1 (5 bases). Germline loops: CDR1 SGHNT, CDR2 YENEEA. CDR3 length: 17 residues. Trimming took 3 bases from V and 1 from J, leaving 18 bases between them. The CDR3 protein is CASSLGGGAEPNTEAFF. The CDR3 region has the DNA TGTGCCAGCAGCTTGGGTGGTGGGGCCGAACCGAACACTGAAGCTTTCTTT. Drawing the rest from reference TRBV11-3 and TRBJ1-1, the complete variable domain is EAGVVQSPRYKIIEKKQPVAFWCNPISGHNTLYWYLQNLGQGPELLIRYENEEAVDDSQLPKDRFSAERLKGVDSTLKIQPAELGDSAVYLCASSLGGGAEPNTEAFFGQGTRLTVV.

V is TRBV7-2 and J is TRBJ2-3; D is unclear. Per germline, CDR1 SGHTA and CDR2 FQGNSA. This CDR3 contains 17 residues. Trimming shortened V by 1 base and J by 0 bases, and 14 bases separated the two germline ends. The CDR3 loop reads CASSLGPNRPSTDTQYF. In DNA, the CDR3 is TGTGCCAGCAGCTTAGGCCCCAACCGGCCTAGCACAGATACGCAGTATTTT.

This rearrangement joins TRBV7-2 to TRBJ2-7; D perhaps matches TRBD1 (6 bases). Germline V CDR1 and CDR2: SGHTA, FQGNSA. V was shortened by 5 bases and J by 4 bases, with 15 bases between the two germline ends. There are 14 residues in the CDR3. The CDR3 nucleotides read TGTGCCAGCAGCCCAAACTTTCAGGGGTACGAGCAGTACTTC. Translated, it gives CASSPNFQGYEQYF.

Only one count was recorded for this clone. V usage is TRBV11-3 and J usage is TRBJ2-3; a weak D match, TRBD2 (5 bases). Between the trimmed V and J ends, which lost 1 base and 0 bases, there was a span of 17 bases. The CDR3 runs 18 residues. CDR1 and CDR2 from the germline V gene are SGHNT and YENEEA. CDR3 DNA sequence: TGTGCCAGCAGCTTAGCTGGTTTTAGGACTTTAAGCACAGATACGCAGTATTTT. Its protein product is CASSLAGFRTLSTDTQYF.

The CDR3 sequence: CASSQGTGAGGYTF. CDR3 nucleotides: TGCGCCAGCAGCCAAGGGACAGGAGCAGGTGGCTACACCTTC. The chain couples TRBV4-3 to TRBJ1-2; 7 bases agree with TRBD1. This CDR3 has 14 residues. Trimming at V came to 1 base and at J to 7 bases, leaving 6 bases not matched to a gene. Per the germline V gene, CDR1 is LGHNA and CDR2 is YSLEER.

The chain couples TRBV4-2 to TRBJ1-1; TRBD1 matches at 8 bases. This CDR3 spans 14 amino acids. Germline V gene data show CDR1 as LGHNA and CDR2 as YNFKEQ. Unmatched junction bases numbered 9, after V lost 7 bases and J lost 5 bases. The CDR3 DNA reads TGTGCCAGCACCCCCGGACAGGGACGGACTGAAGCTTTCTTT. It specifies CASTPGQGRTEAFF.

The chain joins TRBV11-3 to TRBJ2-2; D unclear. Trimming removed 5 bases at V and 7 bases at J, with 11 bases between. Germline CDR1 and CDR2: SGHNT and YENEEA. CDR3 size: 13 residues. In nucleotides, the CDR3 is TGTGCCAGCAGCCCCTTAAACCGCGGGGAGCTGTTTTTT. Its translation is CASSPLNRGELFF.

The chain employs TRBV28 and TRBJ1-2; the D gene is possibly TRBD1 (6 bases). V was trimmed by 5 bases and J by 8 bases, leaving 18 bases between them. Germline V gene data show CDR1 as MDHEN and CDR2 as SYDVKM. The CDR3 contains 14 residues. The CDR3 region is CASSLPGGAGGYTF. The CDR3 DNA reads TGTGCCAGCAGTCTCCCTGGGGGCGCGGGAGGCTACACCTTC.

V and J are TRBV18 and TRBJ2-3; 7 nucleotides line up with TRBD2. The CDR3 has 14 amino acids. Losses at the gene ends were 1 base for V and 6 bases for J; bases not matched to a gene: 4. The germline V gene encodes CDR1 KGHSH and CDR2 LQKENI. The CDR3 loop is CASSPLGRADTQYF. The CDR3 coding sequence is TGTGCCAGCTCACCACTGGGGAGGGCCGATACGCAGTATTTT.

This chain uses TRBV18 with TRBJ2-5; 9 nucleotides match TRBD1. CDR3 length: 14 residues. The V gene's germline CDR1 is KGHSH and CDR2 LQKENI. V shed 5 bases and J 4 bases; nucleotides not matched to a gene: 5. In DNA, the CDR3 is TGTGCCAGCTCAGGCGGGACAGGGATAGAGACCCAGTACTTC. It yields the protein CASSGGTGIETQYF.

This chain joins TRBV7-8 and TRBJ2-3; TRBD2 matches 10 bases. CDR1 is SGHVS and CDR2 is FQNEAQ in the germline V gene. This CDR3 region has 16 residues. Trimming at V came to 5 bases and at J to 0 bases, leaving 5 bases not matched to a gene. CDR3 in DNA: TGTGCCAGCAGCGCGATGACTAGCGGGAGCACAGATACGCAGTATTTT. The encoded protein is CASSAMTSGSTDTQYF.

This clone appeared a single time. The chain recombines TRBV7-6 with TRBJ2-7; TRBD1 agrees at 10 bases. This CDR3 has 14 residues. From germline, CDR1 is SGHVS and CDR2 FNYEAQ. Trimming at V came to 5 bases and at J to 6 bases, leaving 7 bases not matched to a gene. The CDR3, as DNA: TGTGCCAGCAGCGGACGACAGGGGGCCGGCGAGCAGTACTTC. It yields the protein CASSGRQGAGEQYF.

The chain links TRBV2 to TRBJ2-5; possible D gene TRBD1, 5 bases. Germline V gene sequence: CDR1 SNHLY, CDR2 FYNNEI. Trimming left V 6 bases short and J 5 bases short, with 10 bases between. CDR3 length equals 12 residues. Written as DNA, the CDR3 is TGTGCCAGCAGGGTAGCAGGGGAGACCCAGTACTTC. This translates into CASRVAGETQYF.

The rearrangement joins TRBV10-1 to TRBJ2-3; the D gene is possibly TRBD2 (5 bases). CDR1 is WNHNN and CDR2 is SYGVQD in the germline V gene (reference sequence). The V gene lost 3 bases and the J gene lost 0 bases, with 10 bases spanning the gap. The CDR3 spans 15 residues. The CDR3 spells CASSDAAASTDTQYF. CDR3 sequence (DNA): TGCGCCAGCAGTGATGCAGCGGCTAGCACAGATACGCAGTATTTT.